Only a few counts were recorded for the clone carrying this TCR beta chain. The entry originates in a study of control samples from healthy donors and cancer patients. Assay used: immunoSEQ multiplex PCR; TCRdb lists only in-frame clones, some missing. The sample contains roughly 130,000 clones, 80% to 95% of which appear only once. This CDR3 is 12 amino acids long. Germline values: CDR1 SEHNR, CDR2 FQNEAQ (reference sequence). Trimming took 3 bases from V and 3 from J, leaving 3 bases between them. Sequenced input: blood. The V call is TRBV7-9, the J call TRBJ1-5; D is ambiguous. The receptor was derived from a man aged 18 to 30 in good health. In nucleotides, the CDR3 is TGTGCCAGCAGCTTCCCCAATCAGCCCCAGCATTTT. This gives the protein CASSFPNQPQHF. The full variable domain, its missing parts supplied by reference TRBV7-9 and TRBJ1-5, is DTGVSQNPRHKITKRGQNVTFRCDPISEHNRLYWYRQTLGQGPEFLTYFQNEAQLEKSRLLSDRFSAERPKGSFSTLEIQRTEQGDSAMYLCASSFPNQPQHFGDGTRLSIL.